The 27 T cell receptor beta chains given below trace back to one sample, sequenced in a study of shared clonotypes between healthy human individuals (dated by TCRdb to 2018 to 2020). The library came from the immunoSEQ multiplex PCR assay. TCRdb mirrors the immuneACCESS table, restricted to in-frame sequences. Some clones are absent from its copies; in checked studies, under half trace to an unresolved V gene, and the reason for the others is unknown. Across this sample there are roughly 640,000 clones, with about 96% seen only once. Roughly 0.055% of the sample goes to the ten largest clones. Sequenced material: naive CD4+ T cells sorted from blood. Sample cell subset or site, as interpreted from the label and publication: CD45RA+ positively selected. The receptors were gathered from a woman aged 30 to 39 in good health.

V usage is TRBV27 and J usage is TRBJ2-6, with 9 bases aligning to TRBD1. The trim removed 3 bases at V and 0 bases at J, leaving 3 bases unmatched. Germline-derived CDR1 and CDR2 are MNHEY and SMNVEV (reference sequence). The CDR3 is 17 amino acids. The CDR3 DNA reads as TGTGCCAGCAGTTTGGGACAGGGTATCTCTGGGGCCAACGTCCTGACTTTC. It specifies CASSLGQGISGANVLTF.

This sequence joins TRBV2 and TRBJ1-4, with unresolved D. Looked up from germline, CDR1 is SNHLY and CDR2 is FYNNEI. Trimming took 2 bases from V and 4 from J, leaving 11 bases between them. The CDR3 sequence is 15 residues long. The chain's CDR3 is CASSEFADLNEKLFF. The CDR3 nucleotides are TGTGCCAGCAGTGAATTTGCGGACCTTAATGAAAAACTGTTTTTT.

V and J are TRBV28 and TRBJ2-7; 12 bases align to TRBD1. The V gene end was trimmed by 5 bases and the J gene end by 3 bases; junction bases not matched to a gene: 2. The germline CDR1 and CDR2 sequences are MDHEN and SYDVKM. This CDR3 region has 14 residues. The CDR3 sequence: CASSRDRGLYEQYF. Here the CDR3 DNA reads TGTGCCAGCAGTCGGGACAGGGGGCTCTACGAGCAGTACTTC.

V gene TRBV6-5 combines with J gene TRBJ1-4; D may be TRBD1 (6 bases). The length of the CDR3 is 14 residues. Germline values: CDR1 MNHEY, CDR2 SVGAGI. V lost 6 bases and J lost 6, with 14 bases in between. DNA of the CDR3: TGTGCCAGCAGAAAAGGGGGGGCATATGAAAAACTGTTTTTT. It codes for CASRKGGAYEKLFF.

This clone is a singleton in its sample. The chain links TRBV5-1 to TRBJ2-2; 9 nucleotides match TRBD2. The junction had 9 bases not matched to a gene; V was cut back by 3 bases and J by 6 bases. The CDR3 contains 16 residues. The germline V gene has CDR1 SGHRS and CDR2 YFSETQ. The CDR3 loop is CASSYSGSPSAGELFF. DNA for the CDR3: TGCGCCAGCAGCTATAGCGGGAGTCCTTCGGCCGGGGAGCTGTTTTTT.

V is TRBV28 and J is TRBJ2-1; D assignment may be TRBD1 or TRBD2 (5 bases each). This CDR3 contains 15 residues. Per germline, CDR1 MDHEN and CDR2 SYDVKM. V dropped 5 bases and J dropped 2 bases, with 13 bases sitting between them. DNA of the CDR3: TGTGCCAGCAGTGGGACCGGGGTAGCCTACAATGAGCAGTTCTTC. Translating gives CASSGTGVAYNEQFF.

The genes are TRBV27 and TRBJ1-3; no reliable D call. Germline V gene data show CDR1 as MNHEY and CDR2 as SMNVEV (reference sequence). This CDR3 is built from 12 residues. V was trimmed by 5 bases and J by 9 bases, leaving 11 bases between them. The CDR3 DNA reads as TGTGCCAGCAGTCCAGGCCTAGGCACCATATATTTT. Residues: CASSPGLGTIYF.

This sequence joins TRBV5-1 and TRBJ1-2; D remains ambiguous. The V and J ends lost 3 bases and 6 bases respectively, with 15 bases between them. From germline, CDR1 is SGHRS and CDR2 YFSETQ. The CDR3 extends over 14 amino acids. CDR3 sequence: CASSSSHSGNGYTF. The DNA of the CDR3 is TGCGCCAGCAGCTCCTCTCATTCAGGCAATGGCTACACCTTC.

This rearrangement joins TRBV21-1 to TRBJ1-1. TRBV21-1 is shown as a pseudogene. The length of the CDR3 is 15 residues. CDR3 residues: CASSKVKEQNTEAFF. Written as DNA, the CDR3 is TGTGCCAGCAGCAAAGTCAAGGAACAGAACACTGAAGCTTTCTTT.

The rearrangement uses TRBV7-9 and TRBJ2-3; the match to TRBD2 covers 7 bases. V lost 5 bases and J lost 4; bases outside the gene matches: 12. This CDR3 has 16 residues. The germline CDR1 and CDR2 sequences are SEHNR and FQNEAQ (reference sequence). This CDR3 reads CASSPGGVLAADTQYF. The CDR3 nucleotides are TGTGCCAGCAGCCCGGGCGGGGTGCTAGCGGCAGATACGCAGTATTTT.

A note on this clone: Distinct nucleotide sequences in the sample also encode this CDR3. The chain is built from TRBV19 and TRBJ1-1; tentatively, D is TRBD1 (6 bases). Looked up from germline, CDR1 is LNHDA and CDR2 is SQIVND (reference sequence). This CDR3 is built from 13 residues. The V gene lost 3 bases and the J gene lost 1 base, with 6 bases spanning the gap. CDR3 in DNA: TGTGCCAGTAGTATCAGGGGGAACACTGAAGCTTTCTTT. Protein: CASSIRGNTEAFF.

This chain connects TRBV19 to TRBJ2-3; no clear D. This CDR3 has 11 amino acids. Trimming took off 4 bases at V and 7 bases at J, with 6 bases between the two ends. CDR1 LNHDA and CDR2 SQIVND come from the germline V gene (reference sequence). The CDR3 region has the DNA TGTGCCAGTAGTACTAGACATACGCAGTATTTT. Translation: CASSTRHTQYF.

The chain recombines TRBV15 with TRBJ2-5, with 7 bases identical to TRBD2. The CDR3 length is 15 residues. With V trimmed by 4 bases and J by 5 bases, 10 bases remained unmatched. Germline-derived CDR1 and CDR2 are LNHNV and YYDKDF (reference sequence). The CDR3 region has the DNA TGTGCCACCAGCACCGATGGGGGAGGGGAGGAGACCCAGTACTTC. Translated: CATSTDGGGEETQYF.

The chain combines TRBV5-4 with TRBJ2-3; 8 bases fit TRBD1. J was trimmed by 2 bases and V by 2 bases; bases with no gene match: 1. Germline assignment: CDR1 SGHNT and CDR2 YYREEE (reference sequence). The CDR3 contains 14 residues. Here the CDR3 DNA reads TGTGCCAGCAGCTTCCAGGGGGCCACAGATACGCAGTATTTT. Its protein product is CASSFQGATDTQYF.

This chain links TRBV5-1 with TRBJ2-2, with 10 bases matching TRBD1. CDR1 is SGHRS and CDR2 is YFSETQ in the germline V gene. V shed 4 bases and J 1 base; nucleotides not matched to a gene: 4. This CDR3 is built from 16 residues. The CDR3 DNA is TGCGCCAGCAGCGCGGGGACAGGGGTGAACACCGGGGAGCTGTTTTTT. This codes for CASSAGTGVNTGELFF.

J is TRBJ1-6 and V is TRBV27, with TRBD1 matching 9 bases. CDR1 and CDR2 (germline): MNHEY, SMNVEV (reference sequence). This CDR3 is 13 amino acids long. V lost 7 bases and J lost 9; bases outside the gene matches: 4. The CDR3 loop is CASTDRGVSPLHF. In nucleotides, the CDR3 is TGTGCCAGCACTGACAGGGGGGTTTCACCCCTCCACTTT.

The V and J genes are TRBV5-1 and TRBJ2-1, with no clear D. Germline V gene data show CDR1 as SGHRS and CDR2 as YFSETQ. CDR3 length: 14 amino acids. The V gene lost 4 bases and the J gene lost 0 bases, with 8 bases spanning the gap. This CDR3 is CASSRVSSYNEQFF. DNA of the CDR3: TGCGCCAGCAGCAGGGTGAGCTCCTACAATGAGCAGTTCTTC.

For the CDR3, the DNA is TGTGCCTGGAGTGTACAGGACAGAAGCCGCTCTGGGGCCAACGTCCTGACTTTC. It is translated as CAWSVQDRSRSGANVLTF. This sequence joins TRBV30 and TRBJ2-6; D is possibly TRBD1 (6 bases). V lost 0 bases and J lost 0, with 15 bases in between. The CDR3 is 18 amino acids. The germline CDR1 and CDR2 sequences are GTSNPN and SVGIG (reference sequence).

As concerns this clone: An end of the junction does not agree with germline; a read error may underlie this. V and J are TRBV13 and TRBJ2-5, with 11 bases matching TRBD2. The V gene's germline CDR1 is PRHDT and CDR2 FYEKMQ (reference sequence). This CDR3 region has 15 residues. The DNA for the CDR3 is TGTGCCAGCAGCATAGGACTAGCGGGCCCAGAGACCCAGTACTTC. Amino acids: CASSIGLAGPETQYF. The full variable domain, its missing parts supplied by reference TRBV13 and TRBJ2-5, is AAGVIQSPRHLIKEKRETATLKCYPIPRHDTVYWYQQGPGQDPQFLISFYEKMQSDKGSIPDRFSAQQFSDYHSELNMSSLELGDSALYFCASSIGLAGPETQYFGPGTRLLVL.

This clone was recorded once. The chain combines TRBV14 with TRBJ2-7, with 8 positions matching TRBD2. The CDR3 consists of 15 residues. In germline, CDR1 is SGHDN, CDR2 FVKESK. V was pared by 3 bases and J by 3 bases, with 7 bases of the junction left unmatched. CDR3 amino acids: CASSQTQRESYEQYF. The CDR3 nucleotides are TGTGCCAGCAGCCAGACGCAGCGGGAGAGCTACGAGCAGTACTTC.

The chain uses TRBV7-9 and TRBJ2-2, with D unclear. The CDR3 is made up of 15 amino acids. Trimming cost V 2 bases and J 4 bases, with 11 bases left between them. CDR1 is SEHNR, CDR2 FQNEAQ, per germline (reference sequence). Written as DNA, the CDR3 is TGTGCCAGCAGCTTAAGGCAACAATCCACCGGGGAGCTGTTTTTT. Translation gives CASSLRQQSTGELFF.

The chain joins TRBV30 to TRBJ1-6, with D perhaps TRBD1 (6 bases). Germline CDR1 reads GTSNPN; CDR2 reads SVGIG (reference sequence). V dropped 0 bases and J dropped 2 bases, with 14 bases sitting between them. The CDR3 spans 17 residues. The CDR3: CAWSVRLGGTYNSPLHF. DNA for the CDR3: TGTGCCTGGAGTGTACGGCTAGGGGGGACCTATAATTCACCCCTCCACTTT.

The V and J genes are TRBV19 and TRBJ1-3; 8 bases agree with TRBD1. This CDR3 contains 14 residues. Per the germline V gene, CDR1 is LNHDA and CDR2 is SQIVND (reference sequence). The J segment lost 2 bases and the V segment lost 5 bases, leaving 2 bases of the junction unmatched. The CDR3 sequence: CASSGTGTGNTIYF. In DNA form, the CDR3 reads TGTGCCAGTAGTGGGACAGGAACTGGAAACACCATATATTTT. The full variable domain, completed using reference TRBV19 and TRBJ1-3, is DGGITQSPKYLFRKEGQNVTLSCEQNLNHDAMYWYRQDPGQGLRLIYYSQIVNDFQKGDIAEGYSVSREKKESFPLTVTSAQKNPTAFYLCASSGTGTGNTIYFGEGSWLTVV.

In nucleotides, the CDR3 is TGCAGTGCGGAGAGAGGGGGAGAGCAGTTCTTC. This translates into CSAERGGEQFF. V is TRBV20-1 and J is TRBJ2-1; D is possibly TRBD1 (6 bases). This CDR3 region has 11 residues. V lost 6 bases, J lost 10 bases, and 13 bases lay in between. Per germline, CDR1 DFQATT and CDR2 SNEGSKA (reference sequence).

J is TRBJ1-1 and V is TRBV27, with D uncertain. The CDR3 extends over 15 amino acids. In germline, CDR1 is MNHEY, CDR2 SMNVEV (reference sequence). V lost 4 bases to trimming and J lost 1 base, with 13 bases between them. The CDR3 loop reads CASSSKIPKNTEAFF. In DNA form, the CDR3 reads TGTGCCAGCAGTTCAAAAATCCCTAAGAACACTGAAGCTTTCTTT.

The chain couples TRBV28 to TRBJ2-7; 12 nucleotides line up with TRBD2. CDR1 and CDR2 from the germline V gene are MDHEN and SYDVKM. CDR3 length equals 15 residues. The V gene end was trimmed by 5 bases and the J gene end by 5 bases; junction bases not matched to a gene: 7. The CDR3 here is CASSKGLAGLNEQYF. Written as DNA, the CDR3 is TGTGCCAGCAGTAAAGGACTAGCGGGATTAAACGAGCAGTACTTC.

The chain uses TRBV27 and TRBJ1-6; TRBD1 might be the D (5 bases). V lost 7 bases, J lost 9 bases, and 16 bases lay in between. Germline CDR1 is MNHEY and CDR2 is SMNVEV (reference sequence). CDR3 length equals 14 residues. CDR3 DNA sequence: TGTGCCAGCACCCCTGGGACTCGACCTTCACCCCTCCACTTT. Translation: CASTPGTRPSPLHF.